This T cell receptor beta chain appears in the sequencing data of a study of technical replicates of blood from a few donors. Germline CDR1 and CDR2: MDHEN and SYDVKM. Trimming pared 2 bases from V and 0 bases from J, leaving 12 bases between. CDR3 length: 16 residues. Measured with immunoSEQ multiplex PCR; TCRdb has only the in-frame clones, and not every one. Found here are just under 100,000 clones, about 95% of them singletons; the top ten hold roughly 0.2%. Sequences were obtained from T cells isolated from PBMCs. The rearrangement joins TRBV28 to TRBJ2-3; no reliable D call. The TCR sequence derives from a human donor in good health. The CDR3 spells CASSLSEVASTDTQYF. As DNA, the CDR3 is TGTGCCAGCAGTTTAAGTGAGGTCGCCAGCACAGATACGCAGTATTTT.